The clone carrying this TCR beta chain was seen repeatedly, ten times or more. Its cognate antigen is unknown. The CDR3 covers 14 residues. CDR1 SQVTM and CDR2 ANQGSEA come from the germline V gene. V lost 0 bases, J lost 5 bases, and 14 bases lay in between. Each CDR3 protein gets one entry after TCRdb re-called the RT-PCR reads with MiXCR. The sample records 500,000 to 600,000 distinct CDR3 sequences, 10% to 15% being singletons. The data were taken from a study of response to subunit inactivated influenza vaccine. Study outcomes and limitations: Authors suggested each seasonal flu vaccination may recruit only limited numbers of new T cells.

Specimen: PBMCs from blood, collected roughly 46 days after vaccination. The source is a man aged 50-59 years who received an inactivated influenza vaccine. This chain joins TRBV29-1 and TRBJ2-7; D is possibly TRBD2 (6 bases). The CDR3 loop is CSVEEGGVTHEQYF. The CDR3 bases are TGCAGCGTTGAAGAAGGAGGGGTAACGCACGAGCAGTACTTC.